A single sample is the source of the 22 T cell receptor beta chains below, sequenced in a study of regulatory T cells in long-lasting Graves disease. Libraries of TCR beta came from iRepertoire HTBI primers plus Arm-PCR of CDR3 regions. TCRdb reanalysed the multiplex PCR reads using MiXCR and keeps one entry per CDR3 protein. The table records 300,000 or so distinct CDR3 sequences, 15% to 20% of them present only once. The time point here: persistent/refractory GD, antithyroid drugs over 5 years with positive TRAb. Isolated PBMC RNA provided the starting material for the TCR library. Here the sequenced sample was peripheral blood mononuclear cells (PBMCs), taken when the disease was refractory, from a patient treated with antithyroid drugs. Every receptor here comes from a female donor with Graves disease.

The J gene is TRBJ2-2, the V gene TRBV6-2 or TRBV6-3; D not certain. V was pared by 5 bases and J by 9 bases, with 10 bases between. The CDR3 is made up of 12 amino acids. The germline gives CDR1 MNHEY, CDR2 SVGEGT. The CDR3 bases are TGTGCCAGCAGTCGGGTGGCCCGGGAGCTGTTTTTT. Its protein is CASSRVARELFF.

The chain combines TRBV11-2 with TRBJ2-1; TRBD2 agrees at 12 bases. The CDR3 contains 18 residues. Germline-derived CDR1 and CDR2 are SGHAT and FQNNGV. The V segment lost 3 bases and the J segment 4 bases; nucleotides outside the gene matches: 10. This chain's CDR3 is CASSFTLAGGPLYNEQFF. The CDR3 DNA reads TGTGCCAGCAGCTTTACCCTAGCGGGAGGGCCCCTGTACAATGAGCAGTTCTTC.

The chain links TRBV7-9 to TRBJ2-7; TRBD1 agrees at 9 bases. CDR3 length: 16 amino acids. Germline loops: CDR1 SEHNR, CDR2 FQNEAQ (reference sequence). With V trimmed by 6 bases and J by 1 base, 10 bases remained unmatched. CDR3 residues: CASSPWRGTGSYEQYF. The CDR3 region has the DNA TGTGCCAGCAGTCCGTGGCGGGGGACAGGGTCCTACGAGCAGTACTTC.

This clonotype was seen at least ten times. The genes are TRBV28 and TRBJ2-7; D gene ambiguous. Trimming shortened V by 2 bases and J by 2 bases, and 7 bases separated the two germline ends. CDR3 size: 13 residues. The V gene's germline CDR1 is MDHEN and CDR2 SYDVKM. The CDR3 region is CASSLRVPYEQYF. The CDR3 DNA follows: TGTGCCAGCAGTTTAAGGGTCCCCTACGAGCAGTACTTC.

This clonotype occurred a few times. V usage is TRBV3-1 and J usage is TRBJ2-7; TRBD2 matches at 10 bases. Trimming at V came to 0 bases and at J to 4 bases, leaving 3 bases not matched to a gene. CDR1 LGHDT and CDR2 YNNKEL come from the germline V gene (reference sequence). The CDR3 totals 15 residues. CDR3 bases: TGTGCCAGCAGCCAAGAGCAACTAGCGGGATACGAGCAGTACTTC. This encodes CASSQEQLAGYEQYF.

This clonotype was detected ten times or more. The V and J genes are TRBV6-1 and TRBJ2-7; D is perhaps TRBD2 (5 bases). The germline CDR1 and CDR2 sequences are MNHNS and SASEGT. The CDR3 spans 14 residues. Trimming shortened V by 5 bases and J by 0 bases, and 11 bases separated the two germline ends. The CDR3 protein is CASSIRGSSYEQYF. The DNA for the CDR3 is TGTGCCAGCAGTATACGGGGAAGCTCCTACGAGCAGTACTTC.

This rearrangement joins TRBV29-1 to TRBJ2-2; D may be TRBD1 (5 bases). The V end was cut by 5 bases, the J end by 1 base, with 14 bases between. Germline V gives CDR1 SQVTM, CDR2 ANQGSEA. The CDR3 runs to 15 residues. Written as DNA, the CDR3 is TGCAGCGTTAGCGACAGCGCCGAGAACACCGGGGAGCTGTTTTTT. Translating gives CSVSDSAENTGELFF.

This clonotype came up many times. The chain uses TRBV20-1 and TRBJ1-1, with D tentatively TRBD1 (6 bases). The CDR3 loop spans 12 amino acids. Trimming shortened V by 5 bases and J by 6 bases, and 13 bases separated the two germline ends. The V gene's germline CDR1 is DFQATT and CDR2 SNEGSKA (reference sequence). The CDR3 DNA follows: TGCAGTGCTGGAGGGGGAATCGCTGAAGCTTTCTTT. Its protein product is CSAGGGIAEAFF.

The chain carries TRBV4-2 and TRBJ1-5; D might be TRBD1 (6 bases). The length of the CDR3 is 13 residues. Trimming shortened V by 6 bases and J by 5 bases, and 11 bases separated the two germline ends. CDR1 is LGHNA, CDR2 YNFKEQ, per germline. DNA for the CDR3: TGTGCCAGCAGTCCGAACAGGGATCAGCCCCAGCATTTT. Residues: CASSPNRDQPQHF.

The V call is TRBV20-1, the J call TRBJ2-3; D tentatively fits TRBD1 or TRBD2 (6 bases each). Per the germline V gene, CDR1 is DFQATT and CDR2 is SNEGSKA (reference sequence). V was trimmed by 4 bases and J by 3 bases, leaving 14 bases between them. This CDR3 spans 14 amino acids. CDR3 loop: CSAMVGGRTDTQYF. The CDR3 nucleotides are TGCAGTGCTATGGTGGGGGGCAGGACAGATACGCAGTATTTT.

The chain couples TRBV6-2 or TRBV6-3 to TRBJ1-5, with 8 nucleotides matching TRBD1. This CDR3 has 15 residues. V dropped 0 bases and J dropped 6; count of bases not matched to a gene: 4. CDR1 and CDR2 (germline): MNHEY, SVGEGT. CDR3 residues: CASSYSQGAGQPQHF. The CDR3 DNA reads as TGTGCCAGCAGTTACTCGCAGGGGGCGGGTCAGCCCCAGCATTTT.

This sequence joins TRBV4-1 and TRBJ2-5, with TRBD1 matching over 8 bases. V was clipped by 2 bases and J by 7 bases; unmatched bases: 6. In germline, CDR1 is MGHRA, CDR2 YSYEKL. The CDR3 is made up of 14 amino acids. The CDR3 nucleotides are TGCGCCAGCAGCCAATCCGGACAGGGAGGGACCCAGTACTTC. Amino acid sequence: CASSQSGQGGTQYF.

Many counts were recorded for this clonotype. The CDR3 region has the DNA TGTGCCTGGAGTGTGGCGGGGGAAGGGGGTCAGCCCCAGCATTTT. It is translated as CAWSVAGEGGQPQHF. The J gene is TRBJ1-5, the V gene TRBV30; possible D gene TRBD1, 6 bases. Trimming removed 0 bases from V and 6 bases from J, with 15 bases in between. From germline, CDR1 is GTSNPN and CDR2 SVGIG (reference sequence). CDR3 length: 15 amino acids.

This clonotype was seen repeatedly, ten times or more. The rearrangement joins TRBV7-2 to TRBJ1-4; D is ambiguous. Germline CDR1 SGHTA, CDR2 FQGNSA. This CDR3 region has 11 residues. Trimming shortened V by 4 bases and J by 13 bases, and 10 bases separated the two germline ends. CDR3 protein: CASSSNGPLFF. The CDR3 bases are TGTGCCAGCAGCTCCAATGGGCCACTGTTTTTT.

This clonotype appeared many times. CDR3 sequence (DNA): TGTGCCAGCACCTCTGGGGGGCCGGATGGCTACACCTTC. Its translation: CASTSGGPDGYTF. V and J are TRBV12-3 or TRBV12-4 and TRBJ1-2, with D possibly being TRBD1 (6 bases). Trimming took off 7 bases at V and 6 bases at J, with 15 bases between the two ends. The CDR3 has 13 amino acids.

This clonotype was observed a few times. The chain carries TRBV7-3 and TRBJ2-7, with D possibly TRBD1 on 5 matching bases. CDR3 length equals 14 residues. V was shortened by 1 base and J by 3 bases, with 10 bases between the two germline ends. The germline gives CDR1 SGHTA, CDR2 FQGTGA. CDR3: CASSLMGQGYEQYF. DNA for the CDR3: TGTGCCAGCAGCTTAATGGGGCAGGGCTACGAGCAGTACTTC.

This clonotype was seen a handful of times. This rearrangement joins TRBV5-1 to TRBJ2-1; D possibly uses TRBD1 or TRBD2 (6 bases each). Germline V gene data show CDR1 as SGHRS and CDR2 as YFSETQ. Between the trimmed V and J ends, which lost 0 bases and 2 bases, there was a span of 9 bases. The CDR3 sequence is 15 residues long. The CDR3 coding sequence is TGCGCCAGCAGCTTGGAGAGGGGGGCCTACAATGAGCAGTTCTTC. This encodes CASSLERGAYNEQFF.

There are many counts of this clonotype. The V and J genes are TRBV11-2 and TRBJ2-7; 9 nucleotides agree with TRBD1. The CDR3 is 14 amino acids. The junction had 6 bases not matched to a gene; V was cut back by 2 bases and J by 7 bases. Germline CDR1 SGHAT, CDR2 FQNNGV. CDR3 DNA: TGTGCCAGCAGCTTAAGGACAGGGGCGGGAGAGCAGTACTTC. Translation: CASSLRTGAGEQYF.

There are a few counts of this clonotype. In DNA form, the CDR3 reads TGTGCCAGCACCCTGGGTGGGGAGCTGTTTTTT. Residues: CASTLGGELFF. J is TRBJ2-2 and V is TRBV3-1; D is undetermined. Germline loops: CDR1 LGHDT, CDR2 YNNKEL (reference sequence). V gave up 7 bases and J gave up 8 bases, with 8 bases separating them. This CDR3 spans 11 amino acids.

The J gene is TRBJ2-3, the V gene TRBV2; D may be TRBD1 (6 bases). The CDR3 is made up of 14 amino acids. Trimming took off 6 bases at V and 6 bases at J, with 16 bases between the two ends. CDR1 is SNHLY, CDR2 FYNNEI, per germline. CDR3 sequence (DNA): TGTGCCAGCAGGGCCAGACAGGCGCAGGATACGCAGTATTTT. The encoded protein is CASRARQAQDTQYF. Full variable domain (rest looked up from reference TRBV2 and TRBJ2-3): EPEVTQTPSHQVTQMGQEVILRCVPISNHLYFYWYRQILGQKVEFLVSFYNNEISEKSEIFDDQFSVERPDGSNFTLKIRSTKLEDSAMYFCASRARQAQDTQYFGPGTRLTVL.

This clonotype was counted ten times or more. J is TRBJ2-5 and V is TRBV10-3, with D possibly matching TRBD1 (6 bases). Germline V lookup: CDR1 ENHRY, CDR2 SYGVKD. The CDR3 length is 14 residues. V gave up 6 bases and J gave up 2 bases, with 13 bases separating them. The DNA of the CDR3 is TGTGCCATCAGCCCGACAGGAAGGCAAGAGACCCAGTACTTC. Translation: CAISPTGRQETQYF.

This clonotype was recorded at least ten times. The V call is TRBV5-1, the J call TRBJ1-1, with D unresolved. This CDR3 contains 13 residues. Germline values: CDR1 SGHRS, CDR2 YFSETQ. V was clipped by 7 bases and J by 0 bases, with 10 bases between them. CDR3 DNA: TGCGCCAGCTGGGGAGGGATGAACACTGAAGCTTTCTTT. It is translated as CASWGGMNTEAFF. Full variable domain (rest looked up from reference TRBV5-1 and TRBJ1-1): KAGVTQTPRYLIKTRGQQVTLSCSPISGHRSVSWYQQTPGQGLQFLFEYFSETQRNKGNFPGRFSGRQFSNSRSEMNVSTLELGDSALYLCASWGGMNTEAFFGQGTRLTVV.